This T cell receptor (beta chain) was sequenced during a study of cytomegalovirus exposure and HLA in healthy donors. Across the whole study: Counted in an early data release were about 85 million unique TCRs from HLA-typed donors. Study-wide findings and caveats: Overall, 164 TCR beta chains were annotated as cytomegalovirus-associated.

PCR amplification relied on 60 Vbeta primers (plus 13 Jbeta primers). Sequencing used immunoSEQ multiplex PCR; TCRdb keeps in-frame clones, though not all of them. The profile shows under 300,000 clones, approximately 80% of them singletons. Despite likely unrecorded immune exposures, the donors were nominally healthy at the time of sampling. Of note for this clone: The antigen remains undetermined.

This sequence originates from a woman aged 55-70 years in good health and CMV-seropositive. Input material: PBMCs.

The CDR3 protein is CASSPRLYQPQHF. The CDR3 coding sequence is TGTGCCAGCAGCCCCCGGTTGTACCAGCCCCAGCATTTT. The chain uses TRBV7-2 and TRBJ1-5, with no clear D. The germline gives CDR1 SGHTA, CDR2 FQGNSA. V lost 5 bases and J 7 bases, leaving 12 bases between the germline ends. The CDR3 contains 13 residues.